This T cell receptor beta chain was observed in a study of CD8+ T cells in alopecia areata. Study in general: Percentage of affected scalp area was the basis on which treated patients' severity was scored. Study outcomes and limitations: While patients received tofacitinib, many expanded lesional clones remained present in scalp and blood.

Trimming removed 0 bases from V and 5 bases from J, with 8 bases in between. The CDR3 length is 13 residues. CDR1 is GTSNPN and CDR2 is SVGIG in the germline V gene (reference sequence). Treatment defined: oral pan-JAK inhibitor, 5-10 mg twice daily. As for this clone: Its antigen remains unknown.

The sequencing template was cDNA reverse transcribed from extracted RNA. TCRdb's copy holds only in-frame clones and misses some; the assay was immunoSEQ multiplex PCR. The sample has 150,000 to 200,000 clones; 55% to 75% are singletons. The chain recombines TRBV30 with TRBJ1-5; no clear D gene. Source: CD4+ T cells sorted from blood, taken at week 24, from a patient treated with tofacitinib. This sequence originates from a human donor with alopecia areata. CDR3 in DNA: TGTGCCTGGAGTGTACAAGAGTATCAGCCCCAGCATTTT. It translates to CAWSVQEYQPQHF.